The clone carrying this T cell receptor beta chain was seen once. Its antigen is not identified. This entry belongs to a study of Ad26.COV2.S vaccination and SARS-CoV-2 variants. Study outcomes and limitations: Marked by substantial breadth, spike-specific CD8+ and CD4+ T cell responses were reportedly seen after vaccination. An underestimation of total T cell responses may have resulted from the TCR breadth and depth analyses.

Sequencing was performed with immunoSEQ multiplex PCR; in TCRdb, only in-frame clones are kept and a portion is missing. The sample lists hundreds of thousands of clones, more than 70% occurring once. Documented treatment: some 19 received Ad26.COV2.S at low or high dose, single or two shots; roughly five received placebo; per-sample allocation not given. On day 63 after the first injection, vaccine and placebo recipients gave samples. The sample came from a Boston adult aged 18-55 years. V lost 8 bases and J 8 bases, leaving 18 bases between the germline ends. CDR1 and CDR2 from the germline V gene are GTSNPN and SVGIG (reference sequence). The CDR3 extends over 12 amino acids.

The sample here was peripheral blood, taken in a trial of Ad26.COV2.S vaccine versus placebo. The origin of this receptor is a person between 18 and 65 years old who received the Ad26.COV2.S COVID-19 vaccine or a placebo. The genes are TRBV30 and TRBJ1-2, with D maybe TRBD1 (6 bases). The CDR3, as DNA: TGTGCCGGGAACCTGAACAGGGAAGGCTACACCTTC. This sequence encodes CAGNLNREGYTF.